These T cell receptor beta chains were read from a single sample in a study of blood T cell repertoires in COVID-19. Using immunoSEQ multiplex PCR, the repertoire was profiled, and TCRdb retains in-frame clones only, with some absent. The data show 350,000 or so clones, 90% seen once. Sequencing used peripheral blood. The receptors were gathered from a man younger than 30 with active or convalescent COVID-19. The CDR3 runs from the conserved cysteine through the conserved F or W. Each record gives: clone size, J gene, D gene, V gene, CDR3 protein, CDR3 DNA. A D gene is named only where the DNA matches it firmly. Size is stated for part of the rows, as once, few or many counts, or as a class when the clone is expanded.

clone size: -
J gene: TRBJ2-7
D gene: -
V gene: TRBV6-6
CDR3 protein: CASSYSRASDSYEQYF
CDR3 DNA: TGTGCCAGCAGTTACTCGAGGGCTAGCGACTCCTACGAGCAGTACTTC

clone size: -
J gene: TRBJ1-1
D gene: -
V gene: TRBV3-1/TRBV3-2
CDR3 protein: CASSPTENTEAFF
CDR3 DNA: TGTGCCAGCAGTCCTACAGAGAACACTGAAGCTTTCTTT

clone size: once
J gene: TRBJ2-1
D gene: TRBD2
V gene: TRBV6-5
CDR3 protein: CASTGLAGYNEQFF
CDR3 DNA: TGTGCCAGCACCGGACTAGCGGGCTACAATGAGCAGTTCTTC

clone size: -
J gene: TRBJ2-7
D gene: -
V gene: TRBV7-9
CDR3 protein: CASTSPSSYEQYF
CDR3 DNA: TGTGCCAGCACCTCGCCGAGCTCCTACGAGCAGTACTTC

clone size: -
J gene: TRBJ2-4
D gene: TRBD2
V gene: TRBV7-9
CDR3 protein: CASSLLAGEGNIQYF
CDR3 DNA: TGTGCCAGCAGCCTACTAGCGGGAGAGGGGAACATTCAGTACTTC

clone size: -
J gene: TRBJ1-2
D gene: -
V gene: TRBV9
CDR3 protein: CASSAQGKTNYGYTF
CDR3 DNA: TGTGCCAGCAGCGCTCAGGGGAAGACTAACTATGGCTACACCTTC

clone size: -
J gene: TRBJ1-1
D gene: -
V gene: TRBV19
CDR3 protein: CASSPTGLGPSNTEAFF
CDR3 DNA: TGTGCCAGTAGCCCTACCGGACTGGGTCCCTCGAACACTGAAGCTTTCTTT

clone size: -
J gene: TRBJ1-1
D gene: -
V gene: TRBV5-5
CDR3 protein: CASSLARGGTEAFF
CDR3 DNA: TGTGCCAGCAGCTTGGCCAGGGGTGGCACTGAAGCTTTCTTT

clone size: -
J gene: TRBJ1-1
D gene: -
V gene: TRBV6-5
CDR3 protein: CASRTDRRETTEAFF
CDR3 DNA: TGTGCCAGCAGAACGGACCGGCGCGAGACTACCGAAGCTTTCTTT

clone size: -
J gene: TRBJ1-3
D gene: -
V gene: TRBV28
CDR3 protein: CASSAWPYKDSGNTIYF
CDR3 DNA: TGTGCCAGCAGTGCCTGGCCATATAAAGACTCTGGAAACACCATATATTTT

clone size: -
J gene: TRBJ1-5
D gene: -
V gene: TRBV30
CDR3 protein: CAWSVGVGPQHF
CDR3 DNA: TGTGCCTGGAGTGTAGGGGTCGGGCCCCAGCATTTT

clone size: once
J gene: TRBJ2-1
D gene: TRBD2
V gene: TRBV10-3
CDR3 protein: CAISESETSGGVQFF
CDR3 DNA: TGTGCCATCAGTGAGTCTGAGACTAGCGGGGGGGTGCAGTTCTTC

clone size: -
J gene: TRBJ2-1
D gene: -
V gene: TRBV27
CDR3 protein: CASSPAGHSYNEQFF
CDR3 DNA: TGTGCCAGCAGTCCAGCGGGACATTCCTACAATGAGCAGTTCTTC

clone size: -
J gene: TRBJ1-5
D gene: -
V gene: TRBV28
CDR3 protein: CASSSTGGYQPQHF
CDR3 DNA: TGTGCCAGCAGTTCGACAGGCGGATATCAGCCCCAGCATTTT

clone size: -
J gene: TRBJ1-3
D gene: -
V gene: TRBV6-5
CDR3 protein: CASSYRAQEGNTIYF
CDR3 DNA: TGTGCCAGCAGTTATCGGGCCCAGGAGGGCAACACCATATATTTT

clone size: -
J gene: TRBJ1-5
D gene: TRBD1
V gene: TRBV19
CDR3 protein: CASSLRNRGPNQPQHF
CDR3 DNA: TGTGCCAGTAGCTTACGAAACAGGGGGCCCAATCAGCCCCAGCATTTT

clone size: -
J gene: TRBJ1-2
D gene: -
V gene: TRBV19
CDR3 protein: CASIPGTRGTSYGYTF
CDR3 DNA: TGTGCCAGTATCCCCGGTACAAGGGGGACTAGTTATGGCTACACCTTC

clone size: -
J gene: TRBJ2-1
D gene: TRBD2
V gene: TRBV27
CDR3 protein: CASSFWPTGLAGVDEQFF
CDR3 DNA: TGTGCCAGCAGTTTTTGGCCCACTGGACTAGCGGGAGTCGATGAGCAGTTCTTC

clone size: -
J gene: TRBJ1-1
D gene: TRBD1
V gene: TRBV15
CDR3 protein: CATSRDLSGTGNGGRLAFF
CDR3 DNA: TGTGCCACCAGCAGAGATCTTTCCGGGACAGGGAACGGGGGCAGGTTAGCTTTCTTT

clone size: -
J gene: TRBJ1-4
D gene: TRBD1
V gene: TRBV10-3
CDR3 protein: CAISESTGLVEKLFF
CDR3 DNA: TGTGCCATCAGTGAATCGACAGGGTTGGTTGAAAAACTGTTTTTT

clone size: -
J gene: TRBJ2-5
D gene: -
V gene: TRBV2
CDR3 protein: CASSESRRGGIYQETQYF
CDR3 DNA: TGTGCCAGCAGTGAAAGTCGTCGAGGGGGTATATACCAAGAGACCCAGTACTTC

clone size: -
J gene: TRBJ2-2
D gene: -
V gene: TRBV6-5
CDR3 protein: CASSRGGFGTGELFF
CDR3 DNA: TGTGCCAGCAGCAGAGGAGGGTTTGGCACCGGGGAGCTGTTTTTT

clone size: -
J gene: TRBJ2-2
D gene: -
V gene: TRBV28
CDR3 protein: CASSIPRSLYTGELFF
CDR3 DNA: TGTGCCAGCAGCATACCCCGGTCCCTCTACACCGGGGAGCTGTTTTTT

clone size: -
J gene: TRBJ1-6
D gene: TRBD1
V gene: TRBV7-2
CDR3 protein: CASSSPGQYNSPLHF
CDR3 DNA: TGTGCCAGCAGCTCACCGGGACAGTATAATTCACCCCTCCACTTT

clone size: -
J gene: TRBJ1-1
D gene: TRBD1
V gene: TRBV3-1/TRBV3-2
CDR3 protein: CASSQDPTGGANTEAFF
CDR3 DNA: TGTGCCAGCAGCCAAGACCCCACAGGGGGAGCGAACACTGAAGCTTTCTTT

clone size: -
J gene: TRBJ1-1
D gene: -
V gene: TRBV6-1
CDR3 protein: CASSEIEDTEAFF
CDR3 DNA: TGTGCCAGCAGTGAAATCGAGGACACTGAAGCTTTCTTT

clone size: -
J gene: TRBJ1-2
D gene: -
V gene: TRBV27
CDR3 protein: CASSLSYETPYGYTF
CDR3 DNA: TGTGCCAGCAGTTTATCCTATGAGACACCCTATGGCTACACCTTC

clone size: -
J gene: TRBJ1-1
D gene: TRBD1
V gene: TRBV7-2
CDR3 protein: CASSPTGARTMNTEAFF
CDR3 DNA: TGTGCCAGCAGCCCCACAGGGGCCAGGACAATGAACACTGAAGCTTTCTTT

clone size: once
J gene: TRBJ2-7
D gene: TRBD1
V gene: TRBV28
CDR3 protein: CASSSPTRGQGQPASSYEQYF
CDR3 DNA: TGTGCCAGCAGTTCCCCAACCCGGGGACAGGGTCAACCAGCCTCGAGCTACGAGCAGTACTTC

clone size: -
J gene: TRBJ1-1
D gene: -
V gene: TRBV28
CDR3 protein: CASSLVGSRGAFF
CDR3 DNA: TGTGCCAGCAGCCTAGTAGGTAGTCGCGGGGCTTTCTTT

clone size: -
J gene: TRBJ2-5
D gene: TRBD1
V gene: TRBV5-6
CDR3 protein: CASSLGGATQYF
CDR3 DNA: TGTGCCAGCAGCTTAGGGGGCGCGACCCAGTACTTC

clone size: once
J gene: TRBJ1-1
D gene: -
V gene: TRBV27
CDR3 protein: CASTPGQGFPNTEAFF
CDR3 DNA: TGTGCCAGCACCCCCGGTCAGGGGTTCCCGAACACTGAAGCTTTCTTT

clone size: -
J gene: TRBJ1-6
D gene: TRBD1
V gene: TRBV9
CDR3 protein: CASSVDPGGASRSPLHF
CDR3 DNA: TGTGCCAGCAGCGTAGACCCAGGGGGCGCTTCTCGTTCACCCCTCCACTTT

clone size: -
J gene: TRBJ1-1
D gene: -
V gene: TRBV5-6
CDR3 protein: CASSLLRGGNTEAFF
CDR3 DNA: TGTGCCAGCAGCTTGCTCCGGGGAGGAAACACTGAAGCTTTCTTT

clone size: -
J gene: TRBJ1-1
D gene: -
V gene: TRBV7-2
CDR3 protein: CASSQVSGNTEAFF
CDR3 DNA: TGTGCCAGCAGTCAAGTCAGTGGCAACACTGAAGCTTTCTTT

clone size: -
J gene: TRBJ2-7
D gene: TRBD1
V gene: TRBV11-1
CDR3 protein: CASSPRDRVYEQYF
CDR3 DNA: TGTGCCAGCAGCCCCCGGGACAGGGTTTACGAGCAGTACTTC

clone size: -
J gene: TRBJ1-3
D gene: TRBD1
V gene: TRBV7-9
CDR3 protein: CASSFTGAGNTIYF
CDR3 DNA: TGTGCCAGCAGCTTTACAGGGGCTGGAAACACCATATATTTT

clone size: -
J gene: TRBJ2-7
D gene: TRBD2
V gene: TRBV23-1
CDR3 protein: CASTGLEESEQYF
CDR3 DNA: TGCGCCAGTACGGGACTAGAGGAGTCCGAGCAGTACTTC

clone size: -
J gene: TRBJ1-2
D gene: TRBD1
V gene: TRBV3-1/TRBV3-2
CDR3 protein: CASSRDRNYGYTF
CDR3 DNA: TGTGCCAGCAGCCGGGACAGGAACTATGGCTACACCTTC

clone size: -
J gene: TRBJ2-2
D gene: TRBD1
V gene: TRBV7-2
CDR3 protein: CASSSRTGSLLKLFF
CDR3 DNA: TGTGCCAGCAGCTCCAGGACAGGGTCCCTCTTAAAGCTGTTTTTT

clone size: -
J gene: TRBJ2-3
D gene: -
V gene: TRBV27
CDR3 protein: CASRFGRGDTQYF
CDR3 DNA: TGTGCCAGCAGATTCGGTAGGGGGGATACGCAGTATTTT

clone size: few
J gene: TRBJ2-5
D gene: TRBD1
V gene: TRBV9
CDR3 protein: CASSVVSGGQEQETQYF
CDR3 DNA: TGTGCCAGCAGCGTAGTTTCAGGGGGACAGGAACAAGAGACCCAGTACTTC

clone size: once
J gene: TRBJ2-3
D gene: -
V gene: TRBV12-3/TRBV12-4
CDR3 protein: CASSLVVRDTQYF
CDR3 DNA: TGTGCCAGCAGTTTGGTAGTTAGAGATACGCAGTATTTT

clone size: -
J gene: TRBJ2-1
D gene: TRBD1
V gene: TRBV2
CDR3 protein: CASSDGFPGGPPYNEQFF
CDR3 DNA: TGTGCCAGCAGTGATGGTTTCCCAGGGGGCCCCCCTTACAATGAGCAGTTCTTC

clone size: once
J gene: TRBJ2-5
D gene: -
V gene: TRBV28
CDR3 protein: CASRRGGETQYF
CDR3 DNA: TGTGCCAGCAGGAGGGGGGGAGAGACCCAGTACTTC

clone size: -
J gene: TRBJ2-2
D gene: TRBD1
V gene: TRBV6-5
CDR3 protein: CASSRTRGGPGELFF
CDR3 DNA: TGTGCCAGCAGTCGGACCCGAGGGGGCCCCGGGGAGCTGTTTTTT

clone size: -
J gene: TRBJ2-1
D gene: TRBD2
V gene: TRBV6-2/TRBV6-3
CDR3 protein: CASSTVAGVNEQFF
CDR3 DNA: TGTGCCAGCAGTACAGTAGCGGGAGTCAATGAGCAGTTCTTC

clone size: -
J gene: TRBJ2-7
D gene: -
V gene: TRBV2
CDR3 protein: CASRGLGAHEQYF
CDR3 DNA: TGTGCCAGCAGAGGCTTGGGGGCCCACGAGCAGTACTTC

clone size: -
J gene: TRBJ2-3
D gene: TRBD1
V gene: TRBV2
CDR3 protein: CASSEGTGYTDTQYF
CDR3 DNA: TGTGCCAGCAGTGAAGGGACAGGATACACAGATACGCAGTATTTT

clone size: -
J gene: TRBJ2-7
D gene: TRBD1
V gene: TRBV29-1
CDR3 protein: CSADRGGHEQYF
CDR3 DNA: TGCAGCGCCGACAGGGGCGGACACGAGCAGTACTTC

clone size: -
J gene: TRBJ2-7
D gene: -
V gene: TRBV14
CDR3 protein: CASSQAPPYEQYF
CDR3 DNA: TGTGCCAGCAGCCAAGCCCCTCCCTACGAGCAGTACTTC

clone size: -
J gene: TRBJ1-1
D gene: -
V gene: TRBV6-6
CDR3 protein: CASRLRGTSEAFF
CDR3 DNA: TGTGCCAGCAGATTGAGGGGGACCTCTGAAGCTTTCTTT

clone size: -
J gene: TRBJ2-7
D gene: TRBD2
V gene: TRBV2
CDR3 protein: CASRVAGKASF
CDR3 DNA: TGTGCCAGCCGGGTAGCGGGGAAAGCGAGTTTC

clone size: -
J gene: TRBJ1-4
D gene: TRBD1
V gene: TRBV3-1/TRBV3-2
CDR3 protein: CASRGTGGEKLFF
CDR3 DNA: TGTGCCAGCAGGGGGACAGGGGGTGAAAAACTGTTTTTT

clone size: few
J gene: TRBJ2-2
D gene: -
V gene: TRBV5-1
CDR3 protein: CASSYTTGELFF
CDR3 DNA: TGCGCCAGCAGCTACACCACCGGGGAGCTGTTTTTT